These 27 T cell receptor beta chains share one sample of origin, sequenced in a study of vaccination and CD4 T cells after COVID-19. The sample's treatment: approximately nine-day PBMC culture with coronavirus spike peptide pools or control peptides (ViraFEST assay). Their specific antigens are unknown. Sequencing of cultured CD4+ T cell DNA used the Oncomine TCR Beta short-read assay. TCRdb redid the calling of the PCR reads with MiXCR, one entry per CDR3 protein. The table has 10,000 or so distinct CDR3 sequences, 58% seen once. The sample comprised CD4+ T cells from blood, cultured in vitro. These receptor sequences come from a human donor who had recovered from COVID-19.

The chain is built from TRBV20-1 and TRBJ2-1; 10 bases align to TRBD2. The CDR3 has 16 residues. Germline V CDR1 and CDR2: DFQATT, SNEGSKA (reference sequence). The ends lost 2 bases at V and 4 bases at J; junction bases unmatched: 8. DNA of the CDR3: TGCAGTGCTAGACCCACCGCAGCGGGGGGGTACAATGAGCAGTTCTTC. Translated: CSARPTAAGGYNEQFF.

The chain couples TRBV7-6 to TRBJ2-3, with a possible D match to TRBD1 (5 bases). Trimming took 1 base from V and 4 from J, leaving 9 bases between them. Germline CDR1 reads SGHVS; CDR2 reads FNYEAQ. The CDR3 runs 14 residues. CDR3 region: CASSLGGRADTQYF. In DNA, the CDR3 is TGTGCCAGCAGCTTAGGGGGCCGGGCAGATACGCAGTATTTT.

There are a few counts of this clonotype. The chain carries TRBV19 and TRBJ1-6; 8 bases are shared with TRBD1. CDR1 LNHDA and CDR2 SQIVND come from the germline V gene (reference sequence). The CDR3 totals 14 residues. J was trimmed by 8 bases and V by 8 bases; bases with no gene match: 8. This CDR3 is CASASGQVDSPLHF. The CDR3 DNA reads as TGTGCCAGTGCCTCGGGACAGGTGGATTCACCCCTCCACTTT.

This sequence joins TRBV28 and TRBJ1-5; D is unresolved. The CDR3 is 11 residues long. Germline-derived CDR1 and CDR2 are MDHEN and SYDVKM. Trimming stripped 3 bases from V and 7 bases from J, with 4 bases between. In nucleotides, the CDR3 is TGTGCCAGCAGTTTTGGGCAGCCCCAGCATTTT. Protein: CASSFGQPQHF.

The J gene is TRBJ2-4, the V gene TRBV2; D is undetermined. V shed 7 bases and J shed 12 bases, with 16 bases lying between them. The CDR3 has 12 residues. In germline, CDR1 is SNHLY, CDR2 FYNNEI. CDR3 DNA sequence: TGTGCCAGCAATGGAGACAAACAAGCTCAGTACTTC. As protein: CASNGDKQAQYF.

This clonotype was found a few times. The rearrangement joins TRBV7-2 to TRBJ1-2, with a possible D match to TRBD1 (6 bases). Deletions cut 0 bases from V and 6 bases from J, with 8 bases between. The CDR3 has 13 amino acids. Germline-derived CDR1 and CDR2 are SGHTA and FQGNSA. The CDR3 DNA reads TGTGCCAGCAGCTTAGCGCGGACAGATGGCTACACCTTC. Translation: CASSLARTDGYTF.

This chain connects TRBV6-5 to TRBJ1-2; the D is unclear. Per the germline V gene, CDR1 is MNHEY and CDR2 is SVGAGI. With 0 bases removed from V and 7 bases from J, the gap between germline ends came to 15 bases. The length of the CDR3 is 15 residues. CDR3 nucleotide sequence: TGTGCCAGCAGTTACTCCAGTCTGGAATCCTCTGGCTACACCTTC. Protein product: CASSYSSLESSGYTF.

This chain connects TRBV6-1 to TRBJ2-1, with 10 bases identical to TRBD2. The V gene's germline CDR1 is MNHNS and CDR2 SASEGT. The CDR3 has 15 residues. V was clipped by 3 bases and J by 6 bases; unmatched bases: 5. The CDR3 spells CASSDYSGGPNEQFF. The CDR3, as DNA: TGTGCCAGCAGTGATTATAGCGGGGGGCCCAATGAGCAGTTCTTC.

The chain joins TRBV6-5 to TRBJ2-2, with D tentatively TRBD1 (6 bases). Germline CDR1 is MNHEY and CDR2 is SVGAGI. V lost 2 bases, J lost 5 bases, and 9 bases lay in between. CDR3 size: 14 residues. The CDR3 coding sequence is TGTGCCAGCAGTTACGAAGGGGGAACCGGGGAGCTGTTTTTT. It translates to CASSYEGGTGELFF.

The chain combines TRBV28 with TRBJ2-1; TRBD2 agrees at 8 bases. This CDR3 spans 16 amino acids. The germline CDR1 and CDR2 sequences are MDHEN and SYDVKM. With V trimmed by 4 bases and J by 1 base, 6 bases remained unmatched. In DNA, the CDR3 is TGTGCCAGCAGTTCCCCGGGAGGGTTGTCCTACAATGAGCAGTTCTTC. It is translated as CASSSPGGLSYNEQFF.

The genes are TRBV10-1 and TRBJ1-2, with D hard to call. Germline V gene data show CDR1 as WNHNN and CDR2 as SYGVQD (reference sequence). The germline V and J ends were trimmed by 3 bases and 4 bases, with 6 bases remaining between them. The CDR3 covers 12 residues. The CDR3 DNA is TGCGCCAGCAGTGACGGGGTCTATGGCTACACCTTC. Translating it yields CASSDGVYGYTF.

The chain links TRBV4-3 to TRBJ1-2; D uncertain. V dropped 0 bases and J dropped 2 bases, with 13 bases sitting between them. From germline, CDR1 is LGHNA and CDR2 YSLEER. The CDR3 loop spans 16 amino acids. In DNA form, the CDR3 reads TGCGCCAGCAGCCAAGATAGTTCGCAGCCGAACTATGGCTACACCTTC. This sequence encodes CASSQDSSQPNYGYTF.

This chain connects TRBV6-2 or TRBV6-3 to TRBJ2-7; 7 bases agree with TRBD2. Germline CDR1 is MNHEY and CDR2 is SVGEGT. The CDR3 sequence is 15 residues long. V shed 4 bases, J shed 3 bases, and the junction held 9 bases outside the gene matches. This chain's CDR3 is CASSSPFWTSYEQYF. The CDR3 DNA is TGTGCCAGCAGTTCCCCCTTCTGGACTAGCTACGAGCAGTACTTC.

J is TRBJ2-1 and V is TRBV2; TRBD2 agrees at 9 bases. This CDR3 has 16 amino acids. The germline gives CDR1 SNHLY, CDR2 FYNNEI. V trimming: 4 bases; J trimming: 4 bases; junction bases outside the gene matches: 8. The CDR3 sequence is CASSVWRLAVYNEQFF. In nucleotides, the CDR3 is TGTGCCAGCAGTGTCTGGCGACTAGCGGTTTACAATGAGCAGTTCTTC.

This chain uses TRBV5-1 with TRBJ1-6; D perhaps matches TRBD1 (5 bases). Germline V gives CDR1 SGHRS, CDR2 YFSETQ. Trimming shortened V by 4 bases and J by 0 bases, and 11 bases separated the two germline ends. There are 16 residues in the CDR3. The CDR3 loop is CASSPEGSSYNSPLHF. DNA for the CDR3: TGCGCCAGCAGCCCCGAGGGGAGCTCCTATAATTCACCCCTCCACTTT. The full variable domain, completed using reference TRBV5-1 and TRBJ1-6, is KAGVTQTPRYLIKTRGQQVTLSCSPISGHRSVSWYQQTPGQGLQFLFEYFSETQRNKGNFPGRFSGRQFSNSRSEMNVSTLELGDSALYLCASSPEGSSYNSPLHFGNGTRLTVT.

The chain combines TRBV20-1 with TRBJ2-7, with 9 bases matching TRBD1. V shed 0 bases, J shed 6 bases, and the junction held 9 bases outside the gene matches. This CDR3 contains 15 residues. The germline CDR1 and CDR2 sequences are DFQATT and SNEGSKA (reference sequence). The DNA for the CDR3 is TGCAGTGCTAGAGATTCCGGGACAGGGACCTCCGAGCAGTACTTC. Translated: CSARDSGTGTSEQYF.

This clonotype was seen only a few times. The chain is built from TRBV7-3 and TRBJ2-2; D is possibly TRBD2 (7 bases). CDR3 size: 19 residues. CDR1 and CDR2 (germline): SGHTA, FQGTGA. V was clipped by 5 bases and J by 1 base, with 23 bases between them. The CDR3: CASSPHGGQGRLNTGELFF. In nucleotides, the CDR3 is TGTGCCAGCAGCCCCCACGGGGGGCAAGGTCGATTGAACACCGGGGAGCTGTTTTTT.

The rearrangement joins TRBV7-2 to TRBJ2-3; perhaps TRBD1 as D (5 bases). Trimming cost V 5 bases and J 5 bases, with 8 bases left between them. The germline CDR1 and CDR2 sequences are SGHTA and FQGNSA. The CDR3 is 12 amino acids. The CDR3 nucleotides are TGTGCCAGCAGCCCGACAGTAGATACGCAGTATTTT. Its protein is CASSPTVDTQYF.

The chain is built from TRBV12-3 or TRBV12-4 and TRBJ2-7; D remains ambiguous. Trimming pared 7 bases from V and 0 bases from J, leaving 7 bases between. The CDR3 spans 12 residues. The CDR3 loop reads CASKGSSYEQYF. CDR3 nucleotides: TGTGCCAGCAAGGGATCCTCCTACGAGCAGTACTTC.

The J gene is TRBJ2-7, the V gene TRBV25-1; D call uncertain. CDR3 size: 14 residues. Germline CDR1 and CDR2: MGHDK and SYGVNS. Trimming stripped 6 bases from V and 1 base from J, with 13 bases between. The CDR3: CASREGGESYEQYF. The CDR3 DNA follows: TGTGCCAGCAGGGAAGGTGGTGAGTCCTACGAGCAGTACTTC.

This clonotype has just a few counts. The V and J genes are TRBV7-9 and TRBJ2-7; D unclear. CDR3 length equals 15 residues. The V and J ends lost 4 bases and 0 bases respectively, with 13 bases between them. Germline V gives CDR1 SEHNR, CDR2 FQNEAQ (reference sequence). The DNA of the CDR3 is TGTGCCAGCAGCTCCCGGGCCTCAACCTCCTACGAGCAGTACTTC. Protein product: CASSSRASTSYEQYF. Combining the CDR3 with reference TRBV7-9 and TRBJ2-7 gives the whole variable domain DTGVSQNPRHKITKRGQNVTFRCDPISEHNRLYWYRQTLGQGPEFLTYFQNEAQLEKSRLLSDRFSAERPKGSFSTLEIQRTEQGDSAMYLCASSSRASTSYEQYFGPGTRLTVT.

The rearrangement uses TRBV20-1 and TRBJ2-3; D might be TRBD2 (6 bases). Germline V gives CDR1 DFQATT, CDR2 SNEGSKA (reference sequence). This CDR3 contains 12 residues. CDR3 DNA sequence: TGCAGCCACGGAGGGGCACCAGATACGCAGTATTTT. Residues: CSHGGAPDTQYF.

The V gene is TRBV7-2, the J gene TRBJ1-1, with a possible D match to TRBD1 (5 bases). The CDR3 is made up of 18 amino acids. Per the germline V gene, CDR1 is SGHTA and CDR2 is FQGNSA. Trimming cost V 2 bases and J 2 bases, with 21 bases left between them. Written as DNA, the CDR3 is TGTGCCAGCAGCTTAACCGTACAGGCTAGGGGATCTAACACTGAAGCTTTCTTT. As protein: CASSLTVQARGSNTEAFF.

The DNA of the CDR3 is TGTGCCAGTAGCCCACCCGGCGGAGGAAATTCACCCCTCCACTTT. It translates to CASSPPGGGNSPLHF. The V call is TRBV19, the J call TRBJ1-6, with D uncertain. Germline V gene lookup returns CDR1 LNHDA and CDR2 SQIVND (reference sequence). CDR3 size: 15 residues. Deletions cut 6 bases from V and 7 bases from J, with 16 bases between.

This clonotype was counted once. J is TRBJ2-1 and V is TRBV5-1; 12 nucleotides align to TRBD2. The CDR3 covers 15 residues. The junction had 6 bases not matched to a gene; V was cut back by 4 bases and J by 7 bases. The germline CDR1 and CDR2 sequences are SGHRS and YFSETQ. The CDR3 protein is CASSRLAGALNEQFF. CDR3 nucleotides: TGCGCCAGCAGCCGACTAGCGGGGGCCCTAAATGAGCAGTTCTTC. The variable domain in full, with the rest retrieved from reference TRBV5-1 and TRBJ2-1, is KAGVTQTPRYLIKTRGQQVTLSCSPISGHRSVSWYQQTPGQGLQFLFEYFSETQRNKGNFPGRFSGRQFSNSRSEMNVSTLELGDSALYLCASSRLAGALNEQFFGPGTRLTVL.

In DNA form, the CDR3 reads TGCAGTGCTAGTCCCGGAACAGGGCGAAATTCTGAAGCTTTCTTT. This sequence encodes CSASPGTGRNSEAFF. The gene calls are TRBV20-1 and TRBJ1-1, with D tentatively TRBD1 (6 bases). The CDR3 has 15 residues. The germline gives CDR1 DFQATT, CDR2 SNEGSKA (reference sequence). Trimming pared 3 bases from V and 6 bases from J, leaving 20 bases between.

The V and J genes are TRBV9 and TRBJ1-2; 7 bases line up with TRBD1. J gave up 6 bases and V 3 bases, and 8 bases lay outside the gene matches. The CDR3 length is 14 residues. The germline CDR1 and CDR2 sequences are SGDLS and YYNGEE. The CDR3 region is CASSAGTAPDGYTF. CDR3 sequence (DNA): TGTGCCAGCAGCGCTGGGACAGCTCCTGATGGCTACACCTTC. Supplemented by reference TRBV9 and TRBJ1-2, the full variable domain reads DSGVTQTPKHLITATGQRVTLRCSPRSGDLSVYWYQQSLDQGLQFLIQYYNGEERAKGNILERFSAQQFPDLHSELNLSSLELGDSALYFCASSAGTAPDGYTFGSGTRLTVV.